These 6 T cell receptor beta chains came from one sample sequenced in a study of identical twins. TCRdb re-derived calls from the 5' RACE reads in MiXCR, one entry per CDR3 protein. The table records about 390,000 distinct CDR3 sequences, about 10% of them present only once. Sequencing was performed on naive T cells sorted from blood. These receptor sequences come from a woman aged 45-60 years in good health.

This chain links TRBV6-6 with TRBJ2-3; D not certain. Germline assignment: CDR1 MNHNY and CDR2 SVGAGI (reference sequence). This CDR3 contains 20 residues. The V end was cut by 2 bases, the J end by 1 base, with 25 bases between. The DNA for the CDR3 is TGTGCCAGCAGTTACGATGGCGCCCAAATAGGTTGTTCTGGCACAGATACGCAGTATTTT. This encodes CASSYDGAQIGCSGTDTQYF.

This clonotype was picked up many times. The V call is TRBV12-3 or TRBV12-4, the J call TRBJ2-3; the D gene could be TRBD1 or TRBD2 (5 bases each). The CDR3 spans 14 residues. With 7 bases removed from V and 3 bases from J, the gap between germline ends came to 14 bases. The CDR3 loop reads CASTLAGTTDTQYF. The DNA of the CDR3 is TGTGCCAGCACCCTTGCTGGGACGACAGATACGCAGTATTTT.

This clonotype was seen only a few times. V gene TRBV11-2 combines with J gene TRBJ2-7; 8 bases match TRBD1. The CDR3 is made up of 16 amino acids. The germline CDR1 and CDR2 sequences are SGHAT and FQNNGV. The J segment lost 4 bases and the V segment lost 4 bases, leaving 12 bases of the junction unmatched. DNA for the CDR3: TGTGCCAGCAGCTCAAACAGGGGGACCAGGATTTACGAGCAGTACGTC. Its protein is CASSSNRGTRIYEQYV.

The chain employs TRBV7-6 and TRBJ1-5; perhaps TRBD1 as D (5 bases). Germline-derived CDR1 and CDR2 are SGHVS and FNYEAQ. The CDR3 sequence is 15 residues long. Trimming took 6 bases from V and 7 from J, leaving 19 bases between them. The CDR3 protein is CASSRRPGPDQPQHF. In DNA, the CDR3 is TGTGCCAGCAGTCGCAGACCGGGACCGGACCAGCCCCAGCATTTT. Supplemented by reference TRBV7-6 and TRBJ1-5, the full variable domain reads GAGVSQSPRYKVTKRGQDVALRCDPISGHVSLYWYRQALGQGPEFLTYFNYEAQQDKSGLPNDRFSAERPEGSISTLTIQRTEQRDSAMYRCASSRRPGPDQPQHFGDGTRLSIL.

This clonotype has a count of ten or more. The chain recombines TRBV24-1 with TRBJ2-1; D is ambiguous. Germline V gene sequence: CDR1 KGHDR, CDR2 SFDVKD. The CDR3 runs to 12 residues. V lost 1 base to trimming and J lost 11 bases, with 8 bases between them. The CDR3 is CATSDLGLKQFF. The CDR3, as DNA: TGTGCCACCAGTGATTTAGGGCTAAAGCAGTTCTTC.

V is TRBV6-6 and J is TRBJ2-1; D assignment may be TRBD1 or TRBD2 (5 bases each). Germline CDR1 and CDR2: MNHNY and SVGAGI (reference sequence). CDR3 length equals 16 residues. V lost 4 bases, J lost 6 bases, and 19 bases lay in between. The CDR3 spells CASSSARDRRVNEQFF. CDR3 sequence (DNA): TGTGCCAGCAGTTCCGCGAGGGACCGCCGCGTCAATGAGCAGTTCTTC.